A single sample gave rise to the 14 T cell receptor beta chains below, sequenced in a study of T cell responses to AZD1222 COVID-19 vaccine. The table came from immunoSEQ multiplex PCR; TCRdb's copy has only in-frame clones and leaves some out. The sample has over 150,000 clones, approximately 86% seen once; the top ten hold about 0.53%. Material: peripheral blood, obtained on day 0 of AZD1222 vaccination. All receptors come from an adult in good health.

The chain links TRBV28 to TRBJ1-3; 7 bases align to TRBD1. V was pared by 5 bases and J by 0 bases, with 7 bases of the junction left unmatched. The CDR3 has 16 residues. Germline-derived CDR1 and CDR2 are MDHEN and SYDVKM. The CDR3 region is CASSKTGASSGNTIYF. The CDR3 DNA follows: TGTGCCAGCAGTAAAACAGGGGCCAGCTCTGGAAACACCATATATTTT.

V is TRBV24-1 and J is TRBJ1-1; TRBD1 matches 8 bases. This CDR3 contains 14 residues. From germline, CDR1 is KGHDR and CDR2 SFDVKD. The ends lost 4 bases at V and 4 bases at J; junction bases unmatched: 4. CDR3 DNA sequence: TGTGCCACCAGTGACCGACAGGGGAGCACTGAAGCTTTCTTT. This sequence encodes CATSDRQGSTEAFF.

This clone was counted a single time. The chain joins TRBV5-8 to TRBJ1-5; D gene uncertain. CDR1 SGHTS and CDR2 YDEGEE come from the germline V gene. Trimming stripped 2 bases from V and 4 bases from J, with 7 bases between. The CDR3 extends over 13 amino acids. DNA of the CDR3: TGTGCCAGCAGCTTTAGACCGAATCAGCCCCAGCATTTT. Translating gives CASSFRPNQPQHF.

In the case of this clone: The identical CDR3 is also encoded by other nucleotide sequences in the sample. V usage is TRBV9 and J usage is TRBJ1-2; D remains ambiguous. Trimming shortened V by 0 bases and J by 4 bases, and 7 bases separated the two germline ends. The CDR3 is 13 amino acids. Germline-derived CDR1 and CDR2 are SGDLS and YYNGEE. The CDR3 is CASSVGGVYGYTF. Written as DNA, the CDR3 is TGTGCCAGCAGCGTAGGAGGTGTCTATGGCTACACCTTC.

V gene TRBV9 combines with J gene TRBJ1-4; D gene unclear. V was cut by 0 bases and J by 11 bases, with 14 bases left in between. This CDR3 region has 14 residues. CDR1 and CDR2 from the germline V gene are SGDLS and YYNGEE. CDR3 nucleotide sequence: TGTGCCAGCAGCGTAGCAACGGACCGAGGGAAACTGTTTTTT. Its translation is CASSVATDRGKLFF.

The V and J genes are TRBV3-1 (or the pseudogene TRBV3-2) and TRBJ2-7, with 8 bases identical to TRBD2. With 4 bases clipped from V and 1 base from J, the junction kept 9 bases outside the gene matches. Germline CDR1 reads LGHDT; CDR2 reads YNNKEL (reference sequence). The CDR3 contains 16 residues. The CDR3 DNA sequence: TGTGCCAGCAGCCCCCGGGTAAGCGGGGGTTCCTACGAGCAGTACTTC. Protein: CASSPRVSGGSYEQYF.

The chain has TRBV4-2 and TRBJ2-7; perhaps D is TRBD1 or TRBD2 (6 bases each). V lost 0 bases and J 5 bases, leaving 8 bases between the germline ends. CDR3 length: 13 amino acids. The germline V gene has CDR1 LGHNA and CDR2 YNFKEQ. The CDR3 sequence: CASSQDRGDEQYF. The CDR3 DNA reads TGTGCCAGCAGCCAAGATAGGGGGGACGAGCAGTACTTC.

The chain combines TRBV3-1 (or the pseudogene TRBV3-2) with TRBJ2-3; 7 bases are a match to TRBD2. The CDR3 runs to 17 residues. The V and J ends lost 3 bases and 1 base, in that order; junction bases with no gene match: 10. Germline CDR1 is LGHDT and CDR2 is YNNKEL (reference sequence). The DNA for the CDR3 is TGTGCCAGCAGCCACGAGAGGATTAGCGGGCGCACAGATACGCAGTATTTT. The encoded protein is CASSHERISGRTDTQYF.

The chain carries TRBV30 and TRBJ1-1; D unclear. Per germline, CDR1 GTSNPN and CDR2 SVGIG (reference sequence). The CDR3 totals 13 residues. V gave up 5 bases and J gave up 2 bases, with 12 bases separating them. CDR3 sequence reads: CAWAIGSNTEAFF. Here the CDR3 DNA reads TGTGCCTGGGCAATCGGTAGCAACACTGAAGCTTTCTTT.

The V call is TRBV27, the J call TRBJ2-1; D ambiguous. The CDR3 consists of 13 residues. V lost 2 bases and J 4 bases, leaving 6 bases between the germline ends. Looked up from germline, CDR1 is MNHEY and CDR2 is SMNVEV (reference sequence). CDR3 in DNA: TGTGCCAGCAGTTTAGGGCAGTACAATGAGCAGTTCTTC. This sequence encodes CASSLGQYNEQFF.

This chain connects TRBV6-5 to TRBJ2-7, with D possibly matching TRBD1 (6 bases). CDR1 and CDR2 from the germline V gene are MNHEY and SVGAGI. V was cut by 0 bases and J by 0 bases, with 9 bases left in between. The CDR3 runs 15 residues. CDR3 sequence reads: CASSYSEGVSYEQYF. Here the CDR3 DNA reads TGTGCCAGCAGTTACTCAGAGGGGGTCTCCTACGAGCAGTACTTC.

V is TRBV5-1 and J is TRBJ1-3; weak D call: TRBD1 (5 bases). Germline CDR1 reads SGHRS; CDR2 reads YFSETQ. The length of the CDR3 is 14 residues. With 3 bases removed from V and 3 bases from J, the gap between germline ends came to 10 bases. The CDR3 is CASSWGDFGNTIYF. In DNA, the CDR3 is TGCGCCAGCAGCTGGGGGGACTTTGGAAACACCATATATTTT.

The chain has TRBV7-2 and TRBJ2-2; weak D call: TRBD2 (7 bases). V lost 6 bases, J lost 4 bases, and 21 bases lay in between. The CDR3 sequence is 17 residues long. Germline assignment: CDR1 SGHTA and CDR2 FQGNSA. The CDR3 nucleotides are TGTGCCAGCAGGTTCCCGGAGGGGGGGGCGGGCACCGGGGAGCTGTTTTTT. Translating gives CASRFPEGGAGTGELFF.

The chain recombines TRBV30 with TRBJ2-6; no reliable D call. Germline-derived CDR1 and CDR2 are GTSNPN and SVGIG (reference sequence). This CDR3 has 13 amino acids. Trimming cost V 2 bases and J 0 bases, with 2 bases left between them. CDR3 region: CAWSSSGANVLTF. DNA for the CDR3: TGTGCCTGGAGTTCCTCTGGGGCCAACGTCCTGACTTTC.